The rows below give T cell receptor beta chains drawn from one sample of a study of blood T cell repertoires in COVID-19. Sequenced by immunoSEQ multiplex PCR; TCRdb stores in-frame clones only, minus some. The sample lists 130,000 or so clones, roughly 91% seen once, with approximately 1.4% in the top ten. Sequencing was performed on peripheral blood. The receptors were gathered from a human donor in a cohort sampled during active COVID-19. Both conserved end residues are part of each CDR3. The D gene is left open where the match is weak. Size is omitted from some rows. Given values are once, few, many or a class for expanded clones.

>.|TRBD2|TRBJ2-3|TRBV9
CASSVGGGSEQYF
TGTGCCAGCAGCGTAGGGGGAGGGTCTGAGCAGTATTTT
>.|.|TRBJ1-2|TRBV30
CAWSSSGGPYGYTF
TGTGCCTGGAGTAGTTCCGGGGGGCCCTATGGCTACACCTTC
>.|TRBD2|TRBJ2-1|TRBV29-1
CSAPIPLAGAGNEQFF
TGCAGCGCTCCTATCCCGTTAGCGGGAGCAGGCAATGAGCAGTTCTTC
>few|.|TRBJ1-5|TRBV29-1
CSVNQVARGRGNQPQHF
TGCAGCGTTAACCAAGTGGCCAGGGGCAGGGGCAATCAGCCCCAGCATTTT
>once|.|TRBJ1-2|TRBV12-3/TRBV12-4
CASSLTVYGYTF
TGTGCCAGCAGTTTGACAGTCTATGGCTACACCTTC
>few|TRBD2|TRBJ2-7|TRBV28
CASRLAGGSYEQYF
TGTGCCAGCAGGTTAGCGGGAGGGTCGTACGAGCAGTACTTC
>.|TRBD1|TRBJ1-5|TRBV4-2
CASSHKWLNRGRNNQPQHF
TGTGCCAGCAGCCACAAATGGCTGAACAGGGGGCGGAACAATCAGCCCCAGCATTTT
>.|TRBD1|TRBJ2-2|TRBV24-1
CATSDPETGVDGELFF
TGTGCCACCAGTGATCCTGAAACAGGGGTGGACGGGGAGCTGTTTTTT
>.|.|TRBJ1-4|TRBV5-1
CASSPTKQGRLFF
TGCGCCAGCAGCCCGACCAAACAGGGTAGGCTGTTTTTT
>.|TRBD2|TRBJ2-7|TRBV13
CASRPVISGGSSYEQYF
TGTGCCAGCAGACCGGTAATTAGCGGGGGGAGCTCCTACGAGCAGTACTTC
>.|.|TRBJ2-7|TRBV6-6
CASSYSAASSYEQYF
TGTGCCAGCAGTTACTCAGCGGCGAGCTCCTACGAGCAGTACTTC
>.|.|TRBJ1-4|TRBV11-2
CASSLGNGVHEKLFF
TGTGCCAGCAGCTTAGGTAACGGGGTGCATGAAAAACTGTTTTTT
>.|TRBD2|TRBJ2-2|TRBV2
CASRLGRTSGRLAGELFF
TGTGCCAGCAGGCTAGGTCGGACTAGCGGGAGGCTCGCCGGGGAGCTGTTTTTT
>once|.|TRBJ1-2|TRBV6-2/TRBV6-3
CASSFAGVNYGYTF
TGTGCCAGCAGTTTCGCGGGGGTAAACTATGGCTACACCTTC
>.|TRBD1|TRBJ1-2|TRBV28
CASIFGQDENYGYTF
TGTGCCAGCATTTTCGGACAGGATGAAAACTATGGCTACACCTTC
>.|.|TRBJ1-1|TRBV5-4
CASSFGSMNTEAFF
TGTGCCAGCAGCTTTGGCAGTATGAACACTGAAGCTTTCTTT
>.|TRBD2|TRBJ2-3|TRBV4-2
CASSQELAGGVDTQYF
TGTGCCAGCAGCCAAGAGTTGGCGGGGGGGGTTGATACGCAGTATTTT
>.|.|TRBJ1-2|TRBV14
CASRDQGGHGYTF
TGTGCCAGCCGCGACCAAGGGGGACATGGCTACACCTTC
>.|TRBD1|TRBJ2-1|TRBV18
CASSPSGQGGNEQFF
TGTGCCAGCTCACCATCAGGACAGGGGGGGAATGAGCAGTTCTTC
>.|TRBD2|TRBJ2-4|TRBV4-2
CASSLTGGFQSIQYF
TGTGCCAGCAGCCTTACGGGGGGGTTTCAGAGCATTCAGTACTTC
>.|TRBD1|TRBJ2-5|TRBV10-1
CASSGQGGETQYF
TGCGCCAGCAGTGGACAGGGGGGAGAGACCCAGTACTTC
>.|TRBD2|TRBJ2-7|TRBV4-2
CASSQDTGLAGYEQYF
TGTGCCAGCAGCCAAGATACGGGGTTAGCGGGCTACGAGCAGTACTTC
>.|TRBD2|TRBJ2-3|TRBV3-1/TRBV3-2
CASSQWTSPTDTQYF
TGTGCCAGCAGCCAATGGACTAGCCCCACAGATACGCAGTATTTT